The T cell receptor (beta chain) described here comes from a study of blood T cells in healthy people across ages. Healthy Caucasian individuals from Russia aged roughly 6 to 100 were enrolled as donors. Using a J-beta primer mix together with a sample-barcoded 5' primer, a second PCR was run for 7 to 11 cycles. Every sample gave at least 3 million paired-end reads containing CDR3. TCRdb recomputed calls from the 5' RACE reads with MiXCR, one row per CDR3 protein. This table has about 600,000 distinct CDR3 sequences, around half appearing once. The length of the CDR3 is 15 residues. Germline CDR1 reads MGHDK; CDR2 reads SYGVNS. The V and J ends lost 1 base and 0 bases respectively, with 10 bases between them. This clonotype was observed at least ten times.

The chain links TRBV25-1 to TRBJ2-7; D is perhaps TRBD1 (6 bases). This sequence originates from a man older than 75 in good health. What was sequenced was blood. In nucleotides, the CDR3 is TGTGCCAGCAGTGAATCCCTAGGGGGCTCCTACGAGCAGTACTTC. Protein product: CASSESLGGSYEQYF.